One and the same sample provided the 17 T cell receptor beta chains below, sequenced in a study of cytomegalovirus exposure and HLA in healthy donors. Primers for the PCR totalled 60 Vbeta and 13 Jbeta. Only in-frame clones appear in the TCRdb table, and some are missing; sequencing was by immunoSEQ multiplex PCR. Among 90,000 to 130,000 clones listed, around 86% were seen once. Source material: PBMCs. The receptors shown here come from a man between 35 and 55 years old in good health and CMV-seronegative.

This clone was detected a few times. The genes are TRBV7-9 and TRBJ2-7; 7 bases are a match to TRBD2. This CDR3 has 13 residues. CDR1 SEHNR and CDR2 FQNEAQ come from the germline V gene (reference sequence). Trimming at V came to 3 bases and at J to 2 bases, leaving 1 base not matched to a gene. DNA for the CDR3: TGTGCCAGCAGCTTGGGGGGGACCTACGAGCAGTACTTC. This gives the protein CASSLGGTYEQYF.

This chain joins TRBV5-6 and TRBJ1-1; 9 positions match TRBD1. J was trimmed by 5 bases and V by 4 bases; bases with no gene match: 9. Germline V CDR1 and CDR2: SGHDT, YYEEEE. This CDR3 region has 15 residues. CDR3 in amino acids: CASSPLTGGETEAFF. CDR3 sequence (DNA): TGTGCCAGCAGCCCCTTGACAGGGGGAGAGACTGAAGCTTTCTTT.

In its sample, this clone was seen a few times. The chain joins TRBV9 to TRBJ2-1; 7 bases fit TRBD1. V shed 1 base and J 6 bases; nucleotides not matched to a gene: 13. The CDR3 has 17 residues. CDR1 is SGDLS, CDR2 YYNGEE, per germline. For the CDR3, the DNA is TGTGCCAGCAGCGTAATGGGACAGCCCCTTCGAGGCAATGAGCAGTTCTTC. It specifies CASSVMGQPLRGNEQFF.

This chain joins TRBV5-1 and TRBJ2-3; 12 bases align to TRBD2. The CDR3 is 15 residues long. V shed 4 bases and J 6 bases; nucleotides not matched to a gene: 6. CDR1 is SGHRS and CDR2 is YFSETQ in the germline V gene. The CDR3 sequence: CASSQLAGGQDTQYF. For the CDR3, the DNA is TGCGCCAGCAGCCAACTAGCGGGGGGCCAGGATACGCAGTATTTT.

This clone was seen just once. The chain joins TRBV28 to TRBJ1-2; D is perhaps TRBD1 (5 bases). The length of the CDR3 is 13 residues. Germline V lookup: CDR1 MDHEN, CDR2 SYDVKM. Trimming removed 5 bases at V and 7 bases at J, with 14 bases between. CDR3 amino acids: CASSRAAGGGYTF. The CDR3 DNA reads TGTGCCAGCAGTAGGGCAGCCGGGGGTGGCTACACCTTC.

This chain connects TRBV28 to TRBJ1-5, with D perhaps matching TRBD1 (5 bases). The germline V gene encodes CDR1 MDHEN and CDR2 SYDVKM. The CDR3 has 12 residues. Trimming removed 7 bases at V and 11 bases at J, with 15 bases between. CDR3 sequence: CASTKVRGAQHF. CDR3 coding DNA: TGTGCCAGCACTAAAGTCCGGGGGGCCCAGCATTTT. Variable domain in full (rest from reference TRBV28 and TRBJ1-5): DVKVTQSSRYLVKRTGEKVFLECVQDMDHENMFWYRQDPGLGLRLIYFSYDVKMKEKGDIPEGYSVSREKKERFSLILESASTNQTSMYLCASTKVRGAQHFGDGTRLSIL.

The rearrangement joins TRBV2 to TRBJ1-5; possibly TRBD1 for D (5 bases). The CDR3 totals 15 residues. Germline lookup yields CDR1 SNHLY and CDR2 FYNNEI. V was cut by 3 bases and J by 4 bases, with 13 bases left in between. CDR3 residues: CASSEEGYKNQPQHF. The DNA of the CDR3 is TGTGCCAGCAGTGAGGAGGGGTACAAGAATCAGCCCCAGCATTTT.

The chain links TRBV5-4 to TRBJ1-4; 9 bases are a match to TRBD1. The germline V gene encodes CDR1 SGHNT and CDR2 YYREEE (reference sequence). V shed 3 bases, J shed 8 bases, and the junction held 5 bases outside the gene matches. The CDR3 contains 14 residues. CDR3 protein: CASSSDRGGEKLFF. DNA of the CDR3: TGTGCCAGCAGCTCGGACAGGGGAGGGGAAAAACTGTTTTTT. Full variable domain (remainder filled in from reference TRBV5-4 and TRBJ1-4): ETGVTQSPTHLIKTRGQQVTLRCSSQSGHNTVSWYQQALGQGPQFIFQYYREEENGRGNFPPRFSGLQFPNYSSELNVNALELDDSALYLCASSSDRGGEKLFFGSGTQLSVL.

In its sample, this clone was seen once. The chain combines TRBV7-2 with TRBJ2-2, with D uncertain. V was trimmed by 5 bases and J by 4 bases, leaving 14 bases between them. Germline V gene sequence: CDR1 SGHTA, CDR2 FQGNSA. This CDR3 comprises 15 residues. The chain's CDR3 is CASSAVPTITGELFF. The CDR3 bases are TGTGCCAGCAGCGCCGTACCGACAATCACCGGGGAGCTGTTTTTT.

The CDR3 nucleotides are TGTGCCAGCAGCTTAAGGGGACACGGCCCTGGCTACACCTTC. It is translated as CASSLRGHGPGYTF. The chain uses TRBV7-2 and TRBJ1-2, with D perhaps TRBD1 (6 bases). Germline CDR1 reads SGHTA; CDR2 reads FQGNSA. CDR3 length equals 14 residues. V lost 2 bases and J lost 7, with 14 bases in between.

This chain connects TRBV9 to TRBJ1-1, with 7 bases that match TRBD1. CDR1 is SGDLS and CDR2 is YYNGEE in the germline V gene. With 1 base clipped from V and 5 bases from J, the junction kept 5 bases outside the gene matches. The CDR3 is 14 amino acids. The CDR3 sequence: CASSVRGGWTEAFF. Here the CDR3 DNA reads TGTGCCAGCAGCGTAAGAGGGGGCTGGACTGAAGCTTTCTTT.

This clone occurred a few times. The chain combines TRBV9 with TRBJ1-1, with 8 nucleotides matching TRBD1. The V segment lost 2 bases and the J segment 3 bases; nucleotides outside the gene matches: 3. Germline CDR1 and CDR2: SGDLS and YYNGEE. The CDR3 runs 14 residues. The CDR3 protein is CASSVDRGDTEAFF. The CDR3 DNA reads TGTGCCAGCAGCGTCGACAGGGGAGACACTGAAGCTTTCTTT. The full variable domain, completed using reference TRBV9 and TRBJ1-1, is DSGVTQTPKHLITATGQRVTLRCSPRSGDLSVYWYQQSLDQGLQFLIQYYNGEERAKGNILERFSAQQFPDLHSELNLSSLELGDSALYFCASSVDRGDTEAFFGQGTRLTVV.

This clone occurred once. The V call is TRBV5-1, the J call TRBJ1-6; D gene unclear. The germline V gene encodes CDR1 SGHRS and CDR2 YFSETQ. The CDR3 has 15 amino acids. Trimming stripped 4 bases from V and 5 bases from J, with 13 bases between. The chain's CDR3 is CASSPTESDNSPLHF. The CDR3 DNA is TGCGCCAGCAGCCCCACAGAATCCGATAATTCACCCCTCCACTTT.

In DNA form, the CDR3 reads TGTGCCAGCAGTTACTACCCCACGGGGGGGACTGAAGCTTTCTTT. This codes for CASSYYPTGGTEAFF. V usage is TRBV6-5 and J usage is TRBJ1-1, with D tentatively TRBD1 (5 bases). CDR3 length equals 15 residues. In germline, CDR1 is MNHEY, CDR2 SVGAGI. Trimming left V 1 base short and J 5 bases short, with 14 bases between.

In nucleotides, the CDR3 is TGTGCCAGCAGTGAAGTAGGGGGGGACACTGAAGCTTTCTTT. It yields the protein CASSEVGGDTEAFF. The chain carries TRBV6-1 and TRBJ1-1; tentative D call: TRBD1 (6 bases). CDR1 is MNHNS and CDR2 is SASEGT in the germline V gene. The CDR3 covers 14 residues. Trimming shortened V by 1 base and J by 3 bases, and 9 bases separated the two germline ends.

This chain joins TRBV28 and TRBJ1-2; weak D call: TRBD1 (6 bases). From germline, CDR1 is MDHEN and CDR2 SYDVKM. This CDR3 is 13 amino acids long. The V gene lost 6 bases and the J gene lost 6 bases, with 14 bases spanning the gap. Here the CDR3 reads CASSIRQENGYTF. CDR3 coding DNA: TGTGCCAGCAGCATAAGACAGGAGAATGGCTACACCTTC.

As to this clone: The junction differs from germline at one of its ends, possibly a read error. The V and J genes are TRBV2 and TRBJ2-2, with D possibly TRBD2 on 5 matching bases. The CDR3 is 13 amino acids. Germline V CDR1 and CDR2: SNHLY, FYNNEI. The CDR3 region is CASGDGGTGELFF. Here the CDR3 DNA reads TGTGCCAGCGGTGACGGCGGGACCGGGGAGCTGTTTTTT.